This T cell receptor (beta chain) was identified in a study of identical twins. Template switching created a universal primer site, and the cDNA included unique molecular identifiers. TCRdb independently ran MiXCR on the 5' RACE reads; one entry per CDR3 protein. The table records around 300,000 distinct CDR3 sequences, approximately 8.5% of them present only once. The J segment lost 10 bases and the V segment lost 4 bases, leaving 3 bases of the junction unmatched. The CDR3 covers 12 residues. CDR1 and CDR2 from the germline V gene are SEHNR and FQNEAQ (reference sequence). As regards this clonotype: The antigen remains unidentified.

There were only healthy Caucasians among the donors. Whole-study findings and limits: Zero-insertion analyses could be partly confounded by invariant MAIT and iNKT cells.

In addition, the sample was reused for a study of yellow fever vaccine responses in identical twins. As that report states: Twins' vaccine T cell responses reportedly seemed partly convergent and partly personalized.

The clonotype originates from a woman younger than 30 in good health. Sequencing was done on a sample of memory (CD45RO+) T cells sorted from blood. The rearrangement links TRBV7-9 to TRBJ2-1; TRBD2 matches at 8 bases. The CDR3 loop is CASSSTSGEQFF. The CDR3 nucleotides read TGTGCCAGCAGCTCTACTAGCGGCGAGCAGTTCTTC.